Here is one T cell receptor (beta chain) with its context. CDR1 and CDR2 from the germline V gene are SNHLY and FYNNEI. The CDR3 extends over 16 amino acids. V lost 3 bases, J lost 0 bases, and 8 bases stayed unmatched. The data stem from a study of blood T cell repertoires in COVID-19. The overall study: The study drew acute and convalescent COVID-19 samples from the United States, Italy and Spain. Sample material is recorded as cDNA or gDNA derived from T cells, B-cell-depleted T cells, or PBMCs.

Per the original data handling: Amplification of reference gene primers was used by the study to estimate nucleated cell counts. The protocol was immunoSEQ multiplex PCR, while the TCRdb copy is restricted to in-frame clones and leaves out a portion. That table supplies the V and J calls and clone size; D and trimming were determined from the DNA. Found here are some 150,000 clones, roughly 90% of them singletons; the top ten hold 3% to 4.5%. The sequence came from a woman in her sixties or seventies who had recovered from COVID-19. The sample was peripheral blood. V gene TRBV2 combines with J gene TRBJ2-7; 7 positions match TRBD2. The CDR3 DNA follows: TGTGCCAGCAGTGATCCTGGGGGGGGGAGCTCCTACGAGCAGTACTTC. The encoded protein is CASSDPGGGSSYEQYF.